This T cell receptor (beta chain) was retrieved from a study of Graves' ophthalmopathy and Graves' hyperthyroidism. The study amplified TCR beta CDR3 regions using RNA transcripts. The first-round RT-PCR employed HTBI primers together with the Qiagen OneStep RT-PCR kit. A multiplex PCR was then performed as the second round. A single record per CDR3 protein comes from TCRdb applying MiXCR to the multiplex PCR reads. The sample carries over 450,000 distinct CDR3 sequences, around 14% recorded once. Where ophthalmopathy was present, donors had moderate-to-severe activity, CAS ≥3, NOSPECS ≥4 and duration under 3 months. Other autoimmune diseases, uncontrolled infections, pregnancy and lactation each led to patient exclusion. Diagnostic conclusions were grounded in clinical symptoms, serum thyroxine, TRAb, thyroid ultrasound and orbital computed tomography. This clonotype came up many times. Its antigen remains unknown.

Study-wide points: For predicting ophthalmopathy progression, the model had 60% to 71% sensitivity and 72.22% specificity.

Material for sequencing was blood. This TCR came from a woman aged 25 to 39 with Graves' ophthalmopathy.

CDR3 in DNA: TGTGCCAGCAGCGTAGCGTGGAGGACCGGGGAGCTGTTTTTT. Protein product: CASSVAWRTGELFF. V gene TRBV9 combines with J gene TRBJ2-2; D is possibly TRBD2 (5 bases). The CDR3 covers 14 residues. V dropped 0 bases and J dropped 5 bases, with 8 bases sitting between them. Germline loops: CDR1 SGDLS, CDR2 YYNGEE.